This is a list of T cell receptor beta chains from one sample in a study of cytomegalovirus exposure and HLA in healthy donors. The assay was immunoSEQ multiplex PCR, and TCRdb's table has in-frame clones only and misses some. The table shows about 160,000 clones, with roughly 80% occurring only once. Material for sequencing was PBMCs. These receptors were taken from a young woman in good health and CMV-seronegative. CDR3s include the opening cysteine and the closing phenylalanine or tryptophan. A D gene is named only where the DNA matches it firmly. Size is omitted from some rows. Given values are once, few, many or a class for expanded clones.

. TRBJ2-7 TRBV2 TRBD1 TGTGCCAGCATAGGGACAGGGATCTCCTACGAGCAGTACTTC CASIGTGISYEQYF
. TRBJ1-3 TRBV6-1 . TGTGCCAGCAGTGTTTATCGTCCCATATATTTT CASSVYRPIYF
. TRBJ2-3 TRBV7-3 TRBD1 TGTGCCAGCAGCTCAACAGGGGCAGATACGCAGTATTTT CASSSTGADTQYF
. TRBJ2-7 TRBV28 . TGTGCCAGCAGTTTATCTGACATCTACGAGCAGTACTTC CASSLSDIYEQYF
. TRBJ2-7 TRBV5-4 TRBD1 TGTGCCAGCAGCCAAACAGGGGGCTACGAGCAGTACTTC CASSQTGGYEQYF
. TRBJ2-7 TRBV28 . TGTGCCAGCTCTAACCTATACGAGCAGTACTTC CASSNLYEQYF
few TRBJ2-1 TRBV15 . TGTGCCACCAGCAGAGGTGGGGAGAACAATGAGCAGTTCTTC CATSRGGENNEQFF
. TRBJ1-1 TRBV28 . TGTGCCAGCAGTCCGCCATTAGAGAACACTGAAGCTTTCTTT CASSPPLENTEAFF
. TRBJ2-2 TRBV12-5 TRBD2 TGTGCTAGTGGCAGACTAGCGGGAGCGTTTGCCGGGGAGCTGTTTTTT CASGRLAGAFAGELFF
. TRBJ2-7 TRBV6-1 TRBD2 TGTGCCAGCAGTGTAAATAGCGGGAGCAGGTACGAGCAGTACTTC CASSVNSGSRYEQYF
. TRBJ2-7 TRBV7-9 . TGTGCCAGCAGCGTTAGCGGTACCTACGAGCAGTACTTC CASSVSGTYEQYF
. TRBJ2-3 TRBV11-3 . TGTGCCAGCAGCTTCCGGGGAATGTCAGATACGCAGTATTTT CASSFRGMSDTQYF
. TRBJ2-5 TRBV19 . TGTGCCAGTAGTCCAGGGGCTAAGGAGACCCAGTACTTC CASSPGAKETQYF
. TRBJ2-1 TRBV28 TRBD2 TGTGCCAGCAGTTCAGGGACTAGCGGTGTATTCTTC CASSSGTSGVFF
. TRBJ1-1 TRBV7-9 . TGTGCCAGCAGCGACAATAGGAACACTGAAGCTTTCTTT CASSDNRNTEAFF
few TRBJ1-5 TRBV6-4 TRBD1 TGTGCCAGCCAGAGGACAGGGCGGAGCAATCAGCCCCAGCATTTT CASQRTGRSNQPQHF
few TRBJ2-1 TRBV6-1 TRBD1 TGTGCCAGCACAGTGACAGGGGGCGCCTACAATGAGCAGTTCTTC CASTVTGGAYNEQFF
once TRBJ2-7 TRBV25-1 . TGTGCCAGCAGGACGACAGGACGCTCCTACGAGCAGTACTTC CASRTTGRSYEQYF
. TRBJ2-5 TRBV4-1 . TGCGCCAGCAGCCAACTAGCCAGGGGCTGGGGACAAGAGACCCAGTACTTC CASSQLARGWGQETQYF
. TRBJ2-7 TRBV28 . TGTGCCAGCAGTTCTCTATACGAGCAGTACTTC CASSSLYEQYF
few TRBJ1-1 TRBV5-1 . TGCGCCAGCAGCTTCGGTCGGGGGAACACTGAAGCTTTCTTT CASSFGRGNTEAFF
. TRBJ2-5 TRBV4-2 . TGTGCCAGCAGCCCCAGAAGCTCCCTTGGGTCCACTAGCAAGGAGACCCAGTACTTC CASSPRSSLGSTSKETQYF
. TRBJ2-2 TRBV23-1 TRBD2 TGCGCCAGCAGTCGATCGGACGGGGGGTCCACCGGGGAGCTGTTTTTT CASSRSDGGSTGELFF
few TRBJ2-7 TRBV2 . TGTTTTTTCAAGCAGAAGGCGGCATACGAGCAGTACTTC CFFKQKAAYEQYF